The source of this TCR beta chain is a study of blood T cell repertoires in COVID-19. Study summary: Material from acute and convalescent COVID-19 was sourced from the United States, Italy and Spain. From T cells, B-cell-depleted T cells, or PBMCs came the material, which was cDNA or gDNA.

The V gene's germline CDR1 is MNHEY and CDR2 SVGAGI. V dropped 6 bases and J dropped 8; count of bases not matched to a gene: 10. The CDR3 contains 15 residues. Sequencing used immunoSEQ multiplex PCR; TCRdb keeps in-frame clones, though not all of them. The sample shows around 250,000 clones, roughly 90% of them seen only once. This clonotype was sampled from a woman in her 40s who had recovered from COVID-19. V gene TRBV6-5 combines with J gene TRBJ1-2, with 12 nucleotides matching TRBD1. The sequencing input was peripheral blood. The chain's CDR3 is CASRSGTGGAGGYTF. CDR3 DNA sequence: TGTGCCAGCAGGTCCGGGACAGGGGGCGCAGGGGGCTACACCTTC.